This T cell receptor beta chain was profiled in a study of blood T cell repertoires in COVID-19. For the study at large: Samples representing acute and convalescent COVID-19 were sourced from the United States, Italy and Spain. The cDNA or gDNA used as material had been derived from T cells, B-cell-depleted T cells, or PBMCs.

How the authors handled the data: Amplifying reference gene primers gave estimates of nucleated cell counts. Libraries were prepared by immunoSEQ multiplex PCR; TCRdb keeps only in-frame clonotypes and omits some of them. V and J calls and clone size are given by that table; D and trimming were obtained from the DNA. The repertoire includes over 200,000 clones, 75% to 85% of them detected once, and over 2% sits in the top ten. The CDR3 consists of 13 residues. J gave up 6 bases and V 4 bases, and 4 bases lay outside the gene matches. Germline loops: CDR1 SGHTS, CDR2 YDEGEE. This sequence was found in a middle-aged man who had recovered from COVID-19. The J gene is TRBJ2-7, the V gene TRBV5-8, with 10 bases identical to TRBD1. The sequenced sample consisted of peripheral blood. CDR3 bases: TGTGCCAGCAGCCTAGGACAGGGGGGCGAGCAGTACTTC. This codes for CASSLGQGGEQYF.